The next 26 T cell receptor beta chains were all read from a single sample in a study of blood T cell repertoires in COVID-19. Data came from immunoSEQ multiplex PCR; TCRdb stores just in-frame clones and leaves some out. Here the sample spans more than 250,000 clones, 85% being singletons. The sequenced sample was peripheral blood. The receptors were sampled from a middle-aged man with active or convalescent COVID-19.

The V and J genes are TRBV29-1 and TRBJ2-1; TRBD1 agrees at 9 bases. Germline CDR1 and CDR2: SQVTM and ANQGSEA. The CDR3 contains 14 residues. V lost 6 bases, J lost 2 bases, and 5 bases stayed unmatched. CDR3 in amino acids: CSVGTGSAYNEQFF. The CDR3 coding sequence is TGCAGCGTAGGGACAGGGAGTGCCTACAATGAGCAGTTCTTC.

The genes are TRBV6-5 and TRBJ1-2, with 10 bases fitting TRBD1. This CDR3 comprises 14 residues. V trimming: 8 bases; J trimming: 5 bases; junction bases outside the gene matches: 8. Per the germline V gene, CDR1 is MNHEY and CDR2 is SVGAGI. The CDR3 loop is CASRSGQGSYGYTF. CDR3 in DNA: TGTGCCAGCCGTTCGGGACAGGGGAGTTATGGCTACACCTTC.

The sample holds one count of this clone. The chain is built from TRBV10-3 and TRBJ2-3; TRBD2 aligns across 9 bases. Germline trimming cut 7 bases from V and 6 bases from J; bases unmatched to any gene: 11. Germline CDR1 ENHRY, CDR2 SYGVKD. The CDR3 is 15 residues long. The CDR3 coding sequence is TGTGCCATCAAAGAGACTAGCGGATCCTGGGATACGCAGTATTTT. Amino acids: CAIKETSGSWDTQYF.

The V and J genes are TRBV2 and TRBJ1-3; D perhaps matches TRBD1 (5 bases). The V end lost 1 base, the J end lost 2 bases, and 9 bases lay between the germline ends. Germline CDR1 SNHLY, CDR2 FYNNEI. The CDR3 runs to 15 residues. CDR3 in amino acids: CASSEEGKAGNTIYF. In DNA form, the CDR3 reads TGTGCCAGCAGTGAAGAGGGGAAGGCTGGAAACACCATATATTTT.

The chain has TRBV29-1 and TRBJ2-1; TRBD2 agrees at 10 bases. CDR3 length equals 18 residues. The V gene's germline CDR1 is SQVTM and CDR2 ANQGSEA. The V segment lost 6 bases and the J segment 6 bases; nucleotides outside the gene matches: 20. CDR3 loop: CSVLLRSVLAGVGNEQFF. CDR3 DNA: TGCAGCGTCTTACTCAGGAGTGTCCTAGCGGGAGTGGGCAATGAGCAGTTCTTC.

The rearrangement joins TRBV27 to TRBJ2-1; 8 bases agree with TRBD2. There are 16 residues in the CDR3. V lost 1 base, J lost 8 bases, and 10 bases stayed unmatched. Germline CDR1 is MNHEY and CDR2 is SMNVEV (reference sequence). CDR3 nucleotides: TGTGCCAGCAGTTTATTTCTGGGACTAGGGACGGATGAGCAGTTCTTC. Protein: CASSLFLGLGTDEQFF.

This chain links TRBV6-4 with TRBJ1-1; D is undetermined. CDR3 length: 13 amino acids. Trimming cost V 5 bases and J 0 bases, with 7 bases left between them. Germline lookup yields CDR1 MRHNA and CDR2 SNTAGT. This CDR3 reads CASSRSMNTEAFF. DNA for the CDR3: TGTGCCAGCAGTAGGAGTATGAACACTGAAGCTTTCTTT.

This chain links TRBV27 with TRBJ2-7; 10 nucleotides line up with TRBD2. Germline CDR1 MNHEY, CDR2 SMNVEV (reference sequence). V gave up 3 bases and J gave up 1 base; unmatched junction bases: 9. This CDR3 has 17 amino acids. The CDR3 here is CASSFYPTSGRSYEQYF. CDR3 nucleotides: TGTGCCAGCAGTTTCTACCCGACTAGCGGGCGTTCCTACGAGCAGTACTTC.

The J gene is TRBJ2-7, the V gene TRBV6-6; D possibly corresponds to TRBD1 (5 bases). The CDR3 has 12 amino acids. Germline V CDR1 and CDR2: MNHNY, SVGAGI (reference sequence). Trimming stripped 6 bases from V and 1 base from J, with 7 bases between. The CDR3 bases are TGTGCCAGCAGCCGACAGTCCTACGAGCAGTACTTC. It is translated as CASSRQSYEQYF.

This clone has a single count. The chain uses TRBV3-1 (or the pseudogene TRBV3-2) and TRBJ1-4; perhaps TRBD1 as D (5 bases). In germline, CDR1 is LGHDT, CDR2 YNNKEL (reference sequence). V was clipped by 1 base and J by 7 bases, with 10 bases between them. The CDR3 length is 14 residues. CDR3: CASSQVGAGEKLFF. Here the CDR3 DNA reads TGTGCCAGCAGCCAAGTTGGGGCAGGTGAAAAACTGTTTTTT.

J is TRBJ1-1 and V is TRBV5-4, with D hard to call. Per the germline V gene, CDR1 is SGHNT and CDR2 is YYREEE (reference sequence). Trimming left V 0 bases short and J 1 base short, with 7 bases between. This CDR3 comprises 14 residues. The CDR3 DNA reads TGTGCCAGCAGCTTGGAGACAAGGAACACTGAAGCTTTCTTT. Translated: CASSLETRNTEAFF.

The genes are TRBV28 and TRBJ1-3; 7 bases agree with TRBD1. This CDR3 has 14 amino acids. Germline values: CDR1 MDHEN, CDR2 SYDVKM. V lost 4 bases, J lost 5 bases, and 5 bases stayed unmatched. As DNA, the CDR3 is TGTGCCAGCAGTTCCGGGACAGAAAGAAACACCATATATTTT. It codes for CASSSGTERNTIYF.

V and J are TRBV5-1 and TRBJ2-1, with D perhaps TRBD2 (5 bases). CDR1 is SGHRS, CDR2 YFSETQ, per germline. The V and J ends lost 4 bases and 8 bases respectively, with 22 bases between them. This CDR3 spans 16 amino acids. In DNA, the CDR3 is TGCGCCAGCAGCAGCCGTTCGGGATGGGGAGTCCATGAGCAGTTCTTC. Amino acid sequence: CASSSRSGWGVHEQFF.

V gene TRBV4-1 combines with J gene TRBJ2-1; the D gene is possibly TRBD2 (5 bases). CDR3 length equals 15 residues. The V gene's germline CDR1 is MGHRA and CDR2 YSYEKL. V shed 4 bases and J shed 7 bases, with 17 bases lying between them. Written as DNA, the CDR3 is TGCGCCAGCAGCCGAATGGTAGCGTTTATGAATGAGCAGTTCTTC. Translated: CASSRMVAFMNEQFF.

The V call is TRBV4-2, the J call TRBJ1-5; D is unclear. Germline V gene sequence: CDR1 LGHNA, CDR2 YNFKEQ. Trimming took off 3 bases at V and 0 bases at J, with 6 bases between the two ends. The CDR3 totals 14 residues. CDR3 sequence: CASSHMSSNQPQHF. CDR3 DNA: TGTGCCAGCAGCCACATGAGTAGCAATCAGCCCCAGCATTTT.

Concerning this clone itself: The same CDR3 arises from other DNA sequences in this sample as well. The CDR3 reads CATSRDRGSYEQYF. The CDR3 region has the DNA TGTGCCACCAGCAGAGATCGGGGCTCCTACGAGCAGTACTTC. The chain recombines TRBV15 with TRBJ2-7; possible D gene TRBD2, 5 bases. This CDR3 is 14 amino acids long. V lost 0 bases, J lost 0 bases, and 6 bases lay in between. CDR1 is LNHNV and CDR2 is YYDKDF in the germline V gene (reference sequence). The whole variable domain, remainder taken from reference TRBV15 and TRBJ2-7, is DAMVIQNPRYQVTQFGKPVTLSCSQTLNHNVMYWYQQKSSQAPKLLFHYYDKDFNNEADTPDNFQSRRPNTSFCFLDIRSPGLGDTAMYLCATSRDRGSYEQYFGPGTRLTVT.

This chain links TRBV7-2 with TRBJ1-1; no clear D gene. This CDR3 has 11 amino acids. CDR1 is SGHTA, CDR2 FQGNSA, per germline. V lost 3 bases and J 5 bases, leaving 4 bases between the germline ends. The DNA of the CDR3 is TGTGCCAGCAGCTTTTCGACTGAAGCTTTCTTT. It codes for CASSFSTEAFF.

V is TRBV3-1 (or the pseudogene TRBV3-2) and J is TRBJ2-1, with TRBD2 as a possible D gene (6 bases). The CDR3 has 14 residues. V lost 3 bases to trimming and J lost 12 bases, with 18 bases between them. Germline V gene lookup returns CDR1 LGHDT and CDR2 YNNKEL (reference sequence). CDR3 amino acids: CASSQGLAKVRQFF. DNA for the CDR3: TGTGCCAGCAGCCAGGGACTCGCCAAGGTGCGGCAGTTCTTC.

The chain links TRBV10-3 to TRBJ1-2; 8 nucleotides match TRBD1. The CDR3 runs to 16 residues. The J segment lost 4 bases and the V segment lost 2 bases, leaving 9 bases of the junction unmatched. The V gene's germline CDR1 is ENHRY and CDR2 SYGVKD. The CDR3 protein is CAISEVSGQGGYGYTF. The CDR3 DNA follows: TGTGCCATCAGTGAGGTTTCTGGACAGGGCGGCTATGGCTACACCTTC.

The rearrangement joins TRBV12-3 or TRBV12-4 to TRBJ1-2; D uncertain. The V end was cut by 3 bases, the J end by 8 bases, with 10 bases between. The CDR3 totals 12 residues. The CDR3 loop reads CASSFTTGGYTF. The DNA for the CDR3 is TGTGCCAGCAGTTTTACGACGGGGGGCTACACCTTC.

Of note for this clone: At one end, the junction sequence differs from germline, possibly due to a read error. The CDR3 loop reads CASSSIRGMGQDF. The CDR3 nucleotides read TGTGCCAGCAGTAGCATAAGGGGGATGGGTCAGGATTTT. The gene calls are TRBV28 and TRBJ1-3; D is possibly TRBD1 (6 bases). This CDR3 has 13 amino acids. Germline loops: CDR1 MDHEN, CDR2 SYDVKM.

The chain links TRBV9 to TRBJ2-7, with D possibly matching TRBD2 (6 bases). V was clipped by 4 bases and J by 6 bases, with 20 bases between them. This CDR3 is built from 15 residues. Germline-derived CDR1 and CDR2 are SGDLS and YYNGEE. The CDR3 region is CASSLAPTRDSEQYF. In DNA form, the CDR3 reads TGTGCCAGCAGCCTAGCTCCGACTAGGGATTCCGAGCAGTACTTC.

The V and J genes are TRBV5-4 and TRBJ2-7; 15 nucleotides match TRBD2. The junction had 2 bases not matched to a gene; V was cut back by 3 bases and J by 7 bases. The CDR3 has 14 residues. Germline V gives CDR1 SGHNT, CDR2 YYREEE (reference sequence). CDR3 sequence (DNA): TGTGCCAGCAGCTCCGGACTAGCGGGAGGGGAGCAGTACTTC. Translated, it gives CASSSGLAGGEQYF.

This sequence joins TRBV7-9 and TRBJ1-1; D not certain. Trimming stripped 8 bases from V and 5 bases from J, with 9 bases between. There are 11 residues in the CDR3. Germline CDR1 and CDR2: SEHNR and FQNEAQ (reference sequence). CDR3 protein: CASRSGTEAFF. CDR3 bases: TGTGCCAGCCGTAGTGGTACTGAAGCTTTCTTT.

The genes are TRBV2 and TRBJ1-5; possibly TRBD1 for D (6 bases). Germline-derived CDR1 and CDR2 are SNHLY and FYNNEI. This CDR3 is 15 amino acids long. The germline V and J ends were trimmed by 6 bases and 3 bases, with 15 bases remaining between them. The CDR3 bases are TGTGCCAGCAGCGCACAGGGTATCAACAATCAGCCCCAGCATTTT. Translated, it gives CASSAQGINNQPQHF.

The V gene is TRBV18, the J gene TRBJ1-2; a weak D match, TRBD1 (6 bases). The CDR3 spans 15 residues. CDR1 and CDR2 from the germline V gene are KGHSH and LQKENI. Trimming took off 3 bases at V and 5 bases at J, with 16 bases between the two ends. The CDR3: CASSPPLTGPYGYTF. The CDR3 bases are TGTGCCAGCTCACCGCCCTTAACAGGGCCTTATGGCTACACCTTC.